This T cell receptor (beta chain) appears in the sequencing data of a study of molecular identifiers for immune sequencing clone quantification. Naive CD8 libraries used roughly 17,000 to 1,100,000 sorted cells and 10%, 30% or 50% RNA. TCRdb redid the calling of the PCR reads with MiXCR, one entry per CDR3 protein. Here the sample spans 85,000 to 90,000 distinct CDR3 sequences, roughly 19% being singletons. Details on this clonotype: Its specificity is unknown.

Study results and caveats: Under 1% of molecules in naive cells, but over 98% of effector molecules, belonged to clones above 20 RNA copies. A shared barcode on identical TCR molecules could lead to underestimated sizes for highly expanded clones.

Germline V gene lookup returns CDR1 SNHLY and CDR2 FYNNEI. V was clipped by 2 bases and J by 0 bases, with 13 bases between them. The CDR3 covers 16 residues. Sequenced: naive CD8+ T cells from blood, with Jurkat cell RNA spiked in. Described subset: FACS-sorted CD8+CD4-CCR7+CD45RA+ naive T cells. The chain carries TRBV2 and TRBJ1-1, with D unresolved. The source of this sequence is a human donor in good health. Some libraries in this study had Jurkat cell RNA spiked in. CDR3 loop: CASSEIGPDLNTEAFF. CDR3 nucleotides: TGTGCCAGCAGTGAAATCGGGCCAGACTTGAACACTGAAGCTTTCTTT.